A single sample is the source of the 8 T cell receptor beta chains below, sequenced in a study of T cells in localized non-small cell lung cancer. The data were produced by immunoSEQ multiplex PCR, yet TCRdb's version contains in-frame clones alone and is incomplete. This repertoire shows about 1,600 clones, 20% to 25% found once; its top ten account for approximately 12%. The sequencing here drew on normal lung tissue next to the tumor, taken before any cancer treatment. The receptors here all came from a woman aged 40-69 years with stage III squamous cell lung carcinoma.

This clone was observed a handful of times. The chain combines TRBV11-3 with TRBJ2-6; 8 bases match TRBD1. V trimming: 3 bases; J trimming: 2 bases; junction bases outside the gene matches: 3. CDR3 size: 16 residues. The germline gives CDR1 SGHNT, CDR2 YENEEA. CDR3 in amino acids: CASSFTGGTGANVLTF. The CDR3 DNA is TGTGCCAGCAGCTTCACAGGGGGAACTGGGGCCAACGTCCTGACTTTC.

The V gene is TRBV5-1, the J gene TRBJ2-5; 8 nucleotides match TRBD1. The CDR3 spans 14 residues. The germline V gene encodes CDR1 SGHRS and CDR2 YFSETQ. Unmatched junction bases numbered 5, after V lost 4 bases and J lost 3 bases. The DNA for the CDR3 is TGCGCCAGCAGCATCGGACAGGGCAAAGAGACCCAGTACTTC. This encodes CASSIGQGKETQYF.

This clone was seen a few times. V gene TRBV6-8 combines with J gene TRBJ1-5, with D unclear. Trimming removed 4 bases from V and 7 bases from J, with 14 bases in between. CDR3 length: 14 residues. Germline V gene sequence: CDR1 MNHGY, CDR2 SAAAGT. The CDR3 sequence is CASSLSGLGQPQHF. CDR3 in DNA: TGTGCCAGCAGTTTATCTGGGTTGGGACAGCCCCAGCATTTT.

The table lists this clone with a few counts. The chain combines TRBV14 with TRBJ2-1; D gene ambiguous. The V gene's germline CDR1 is SGHDN and CDR2 FVKESK. With 0 bases removed from V and 3 bases from J, the gap between germline ends came to 9 bases. The CDR3 sequence is 15 residues long. This CDR3 reads CASSQEGTFYNEQFF. In nucleotides, the CDR3 is TGTGCCAGCAGCCAAGAAGGAACTTTCTACAATGAGCAGTTCTTC.

The rearrangement joins TRBV19 to TRBJ2-7; 7 bases fit TRBD2. The V and J ends lost 4 bases and 2 bases, in that order; junction bases with no gene match: 2. The CDR3 runs to 13 residues. Germline CDR1 reads LNHDA; CDR2 reads SQIVND (reference sequence). DNA of the CDR3: TGTGCCAGTAGTAGGGAGGGAACCTACGAGCAGTACTTC. Translation: CASSREGTYEQYF.

By sample share, this clone is large. This sequence joins TRBV30 and TRBJ1-1; no definite D call. V lost 0 bases and J lost 6, with 11 bases in between. Germline assignment: CDR1 GTSNPN and CDR2 SVGIG (reference sequence). This CDR3 comprises 13 residues. The CDR3 protein is CAWSVLGMAEAFF. In nucleotides, the CDR3 is TGTGCCTGGAGTGTACTAGGGATGGCTGAAGCTTTCTTT.

This clone was counted a few times. The rearrangement links TRBV11-3 to TRBJ2-5, with 16 bases aligning to TRBD2. The germline gives CDR1 SGHNT, CDR2 YENEEA. CDR3 length: 16 residues. The J segment lost 5 bases and the V segment lost 5 bases, leaving 5 bases of the junction unmatched. The DNA for the CDR3 is TGTGCCAGCAGCGATGGGACTAGCGGGAGGGGGGAGACCCAGTACTTC. This translates into CASSDGTSGRGETQYF. The full variable domain, with the rest looked up from reference TRBV11-3 and TRBJ2-5, is EAGVVQSPRYKIIEKKQPVAFWCNPISGHNTLYWYLQNLGQGPELLIRYENEEAVDDSQLPKDRFSAERLKGVDSTLKIQPAELGDSAVYLCASSDGTSGRGETQYFGPGTRLLVL.

The rearrangement joins TRBV30 to TRBJ1-2, with D perhaps TRBD1 (6 bases). The CDR3 sequence is 14 residues long. V was trimmed by 5 bases and J by 4 bases, leaving 17 bases between them. Germline CDR1 reads GTSNPN; CDR2 reads SVGIG (reference sequence). The CDR3: CAWARQVKSYGYTF. The DNA of the CDR3 is TGTGCCTGGGCACGACAGGTGAAAAGCTATGGCTACACCTTC.